The 9 T cell receptor beta chains below all came from one sample that was sequenced in a study of blood T cells in healthy people across ages. The authors ran a second PCR of roughly 6 to 12 cycles using a sample-barcoded 5' primer and a J-beta primer mix. Each CDR3 protein gets one entry after TCRdb re-called the 5' RACE reads with MiXCR. The sample shows roughly 1.5 million distinct CDR3 sequences, approximately 39% of them seen only once. Material for sequencing was blood. These receptors originate from a woman younger than 35 in good health.

V and J are TRBV29-1 and TRBJ2-1; D assignment may be TRBD1 or TRBD2 (7 bases each). The CDR3 covers 18 residues. Germline assignment: CDR1 SQVTM and CDR2 ANQGSEA. The V gene lost 3 bases and the J gene lost 1 base, with 22 bases spanning the gap. CDR3 amino acids: CSVEGVRGRGRSYNEQFF. CDR3 DNA sequence: TGCAGCGTTGAGGGGGTGAGGGGGAGGGGGCGGTCCTACAATGAGCAGTTCTTC.

The chain couples TRBV20-1 to TRBJ2-7, with D tentatively TRBD2 (7 bases). V lost 3 bases and J 1 base, leaving 13 bases between the germline ends. CDR3 length: 14 residues. Germline V lookup: CDR1 DFQATT, CDR2 SNEGSKA (reference sequence). The CDR3 DNA reads TGCAGTGCTAGTGGGGGGGCCTCGTCCTACGAGCAGTACTTC. It translates to CSASGGASSYEQYF.

In its sample, this clonotype was seen a few times. The chain is built from TRBV12-3 or TRBV12-4 and TRBJ1-2; 7 bases fit TRBD1. The CDR3 runs 13 residues. Losses at the gene ends were 5 bases for V and 6 bases for J; bases not matched to a gene: 6. DNA for the CDR3: TGTGCCAGCAGTCGCAGACAGGGACATGGCTACACCTTC. Translating gives CASSRRQGHGYTF.

Remarks on this clonotype: This may stem from a read error, because a much larger clone lies one nucleotide away. V gene TRBV20-1 combines with J gene TRBJ2-5, with a tentative D call TRBD2 (5 bases). This CDR3 is built from 14 residues. Germline assignment: CDR1 DFQATT and CDR2 SNEGSKA (reference sequence). V lost 1 base to trimming and J lost 11 bases, with 20 bases between them. The CDR3 DNA reads as TGCAGTGCTAGAGCATCTCGTCGAGGGAATGAGCAGTACTTC. Translation: CSARASRRGNEQYF.

This clonotype was counted between two and nine times. V gene TRBV5-1 combines with J gene TRBJ2-3; TRBD1 matches at 7 bases. V shed 5 bases and J 5 bases; nucleotides not matched to a gene: 8. The CDR3 sequence is 14 residues long. Germline V CDR1 and CDR2: SGHRS, YFSETQ. The CDR3 bases are TGCGCCAGCAGGACAGGGCGGGCTCTAGATACGCAGTATTTT. It codes for CASRTGRALDTQYF. Based on the CDR3 plus reference TRBV5-1 and TRBJ2-3, the full variable domain is KAGVTQTPRYLIKTRGQQVTLSCSPISGHRSVSWYQQTPGQGLQFLFEYFSETQRNKGNFPGRFSGRQFSNSRSEMNVSTLELGDSALYLCASRTGRALDTQYFGPGTRLTVL.

This rearrangement joins TRBV7-9 to TRBJ2-1; no firm D call. The tail of the sequence fits TRBJ2-7 better, so the J call may be wrong. The CDR3 contains 15 residues. Germline-derived CDR1 and CDR2 are SEHNR and FQNEAQ (reference sequence). CDR3: CASSIGVSSYNEQYF. CDR3 nucleotide sequence: TGTGCCAGCAGTATCGGCGTATCCTCCTACAATGAGCAGTACTTC.

This clonotype was observed a handful of times. This chain connects TRBV6-2 or TRBV6-3 to TRBJ2-3, with D perhaps matching TRBD2 (5 bases). Germline-derived CDR1 and CDR2 are MNHEY and SVGEGT. Trimming shortened V by 7 bases and J by 2 bases, and 10 bases separated the two germline ends. CDR3 length equals 13 residues. CDR3 residues: CASTERNTDTQYF. CDR3 sequence (DNA): TGTGCCAGCACTGAGCGGAACACAGATACGCAGTATTTT.

The V and J genes are TRBV9 and TRBJ2-7; D is perhaps TRBD1 (6 bases). The germline V and J ends were trimmed by 0 bases and 4 bases, with 14 bases remaining between them. Per germline, CDR1 SGDLS and CDR2 YYNGEE. The CDR3 consists of 15 residues. For the CDR3, the DNA is TGTGCCAGCAGCGTAGAAATGGGGACAAGTTACGAGCAGTACTTC. As protein: CASSVEMGTSYEQYF.

This clonotype showed up many times. J is TRBJ2-1 and V is TRBV3-1; 9 bases align to TRBD1. The CDR3 is 16 amino acids. The V gene's germline CDR1 is LGHDT and CDR2 YNNKEL (reference sequence). After removal of 4 bases from V and 7 bases from J, the junction contained 11 bases not matched to a gene. This chain's CDR3 is CASSPPRGTGWNEQFF. CDR3 DNA: TGTGCCAGCAGCCCACCAAGGGGGACAGGGTGGAATGAGCAGTTCTTC.